The clone carrying this T cell receptor beta chain was picked up a small number of times. This entry comes from a study of blood T cell repertoires in COVID-19. In germline, CDR1 is LGHNA, CDR2 YNFKEQ. V trimming: 1 base; J trimming: 4 bases; junction bases outside the gene matches: 5. The CDR3 is 15 amino acids. Only in-frame clones appear in the TCRdb table, and some are missing; sequencing was by immunoSEQ multiplex PCR. The sample includes some 190,000 clones, 80% of them seen just once. The genes are TRBV4-2 and TRBJ1-2; 8 bases map to TRBD1. The source is a man between 60 and 75 years old with acute or convalescent COVID-19. The sample was peripheral blood. CDR3 bases: TGTGCCAGCAGCCAAGCCGGGACAGGTTCCTATGGCTACACCTTC. Translated: CASSQAGTGSYGYTF.